Sequencing of this T cell receptor (beta chain) was carried out in a study of T cell responses to AZD1222 COVID-19 vaccine. About this clone: Its antigen is currently unknown.

Study-level points and caveats: White British ancestry dominated among donors, who included more females, and clonal diversity was possibly underestimated.

TCRdb's table, derived via immunoSEQ multiplex PCR, lists solely in-frame clones and lacks some. The sample includes roughly 100,000 clones, less than 95% of them seen just once. V shed 6 bases and J shed 8 bases, with 8 bases lying between them. The CDR3 totals 11 residues. The germline CDR1 and CDR2 sequences are LNHDA and SQIVND (reference sequence). The chain recombines TRBV19 with TRBJ2-1; D not certain. This specimen was peripheral blood, taken 28 days after the second AZD1222 dose. The TCR sequence derives from an adult who received the AZD1222 COVID-19 vaccine. The CDR3 reads CASSIADEQFF. CDR3 in DNA: TGTGCCAGTAGCATCGCGGATGAGCAGTTCTTC. The whole variable domain, remainder taken from reference TRBV19 and TRBJ2-1, is DGGITQSPKYLFRKEGQNVTLSCEQNLNHDAMYWYRQDPGQGLRLIYYSQIVNDFQKGDIAEGYSVSREKKESFPLTVTSAQKNPTAFYLCASSIADEQFFGPGTRLTVL.